This T cell receptor (delta chain) is from a study of γδ T cells in repeated Plasmodium falciparum infection. TCRdb re-called the multiplex PCR reads through CATT. The data show 85,000 to 90,000 delta-chain clones, more than 1.4% seen once. This clone was seen a few times. A far larger clone is just one base off, so this is likely a read error. Other DNA sequences in the same sample also yield this CDR3. This sequence was found in a pool of human donors (malaria-infected and uninfected, not separated). Sequenced input: gamma-delta T cells from blood.

The CDR3 loop reads CACDTVGVTLYTDKLIF. CDR3 DNA sequence: TGTGCCTGTGACACCGTGGGGGTTACTTTGTACACCGATAAACTCATCTTT. The chain has TRDV2 and TRDJ1, with a weak D call TRDD3 (6 bases). Matching the DNA to germline supplied the J gene, which TCRdb does not give. The V gene's germline CDR1 is GEAIGNYY and CDR2 EKD. V was trimmed by 0 bases and J by 0 bases, leaving 16 bases between them. CDR3 length: 17 residues.